The rows below give T cell receptor beta chains drawn from one sample of a study of beta chain features in type 1 diabetes. Sequencing was performed with immunoSEQ multiplex PCR; in TCRdb, only in-frame clones are kept and a portion is missing. The repertoire holds 810,000 or so clones, roughly 15% seen once, with 0.023% in the top ten. Material: naive CD4+ T cells from blood. These receptors all stem from a woman aged 18 to 35 in good health. CDR3s include the opening cysteine and the closing phenylalanine or tryptophan. The order of the fields is CDR3 protein, CDR3 DNA, clone size, J gene, D gene, V gene. D genes are given only for firm matches. Only part of the rows carry a size: once, few, many, or a class if the clone is expanded.

CDR3aa: CASSQGVRSFSGANVLTF; CDR3nt: TGCGCCAGCAGCCAAGGTGTCCGATCCTTCTCTGGGGCCAACGTCCTGACTTTC; abundance: .; j_gene: TRBJ2-6; d_gene: .; v_gene: TRBV4-3
CDR3aa: CASSYSGGQGFETQYF; CDR3nt: TGTGCCAGCAGTTACTCGGGGGGACAGGGGTTTGAGACCCAGTACTTC; abundance: few; j_gene: TRBJ2-5; d_gene: TRBD1; v_gene: TRBV6-5
CDR3aa: CASSQGGTNEKLFF; CDR3nt: TGTGCCAGCAGCCAAGGGGGTACTAATGAAAAACTGTTTTTT; abundance: .; j_gene: TRBJ1-4; d_gene: .; v_gene: TRBV5-4
CDR3aa: CASSLLFVQYF; CDR3nt: TGTGCCAGCAGCTTACTCTTTGTGCAGTACTTC; abundance: .; j_gene: TRBJ2-7; d_gene: .; v_gene: TRBV5-6
CDR3aa: CASSRNRVHTNTGELFF; CDR3nt: TGTGCCAGCAGCCGAAACCGGGTCCATACAAACACCGGGGAGCTGTTTTTT; abundance: few; j_gene: TRBJ2-2; d_gene: .; v_gene: TRBV4-2
CDR3aa: CASSTNGGQQYF; CDR3nt: TGCGCCAGCAGCACCAACGGGGGGCAGCAGTACTTC; abundance: few; j_gene: TRBJ2-7; d_gene: .; v_gene: TRBV4-3
CDR3aa: CGTGVGDTQYF; CDR3nt: TGCGGAACAGGGGTAGGAGATACGCAGTATTTT; abundance: few; j_gene: TRBJ2-3; d_gene: TRBD1; v_gene: TRBV29-1
CDR3aa: CASSPRRMSSYNEQFF; CDR3nt: TGTGCCAGCTCACCACGAAGGATGAGCTCCTACAATGAGCAGTTCTTC; abundance: .; j_gene: TRBJ2-1; d_gene: .; v_gene: TRBV18
CDR3aa: CASSLTGYNQPQHF; CDR3nt: TGTGCCAGCAGCCTCACGGGATACAATCAGCCCCAGCATTTT; abundance: few; j_gene: TRBJ1-5; d_gene: .; v_gene: TRBV6-6
CDR3aa: CAMGPRDRTLSSNQPQHF; CDR3nt: TGTGCCATGGGGCCGCGGGACAGGACCTTATCTAGCAATCAGCCCCAGCATTTT; abundance: .; j_gene: TRBJ1-5; d_gene: TRBD1; v_gene: TRBV19
CDR3aa: CASSLQLAGDNEQFF; CDR3nt: TGTGCCAGCAGCCTACAACTAGCGGGAGACAATGAGCAGTTCTTC; abundance: .; j_gene: TRBJ2-1; d_gene: TRBD2; v_gene: TRBV7-2
CDR3aa: CASSKWTSGRAPSYEQYF; CDR3nt: TGTGCCAGCAGCAAGTGGACTAGCGGGAGGGCACCCTCCTACGAGCAGTACTTC; abundance: few; j_gene: TRBJ2-7; d_gene: .; v_gene: TRBV21-1
CDR3aa: CASSKTGYNQPQHF; CDR3nt: TGTGCCAGCAGCAAGACAGGTTACAATCAGCCCCAGCATTTT; abundance: .; j_gene: TRBJ1-5; d_gene: .; v_gene: TRBV11-3
CDR3aa: CASSLVYNEQFF; CDR3nt: TGCGCCAGCAGCTTGGTTTACAATGAGCAGTTCTTC; abundance: few; j_gene: TRBJ2-1; d_gene: .; v_gene: TRBV5-1
CDR3aa: CASSPHHSGNTIYF; CDR3nt: TGTGCCAGCAGCCCACACCACTCTGGAAACACCATATATTTT; abundance: many; j_gene: TRBJ1-3; d_gene: .; v_gene: TRBV7-2
CDR3aa: CASSVSGQYQETQYF; CDR3nt: TGCGCCAGCAGCGTTAGCGGCCAATACCAAGAGACCCAGTACTTC; abundance: few; j_gene: TRBJ2-5; d_gene: .; v_gene: TRBV5-1
CDR3aa: CASSPAVQETQYF; CDR3nt: TGTGCCAGCAGTCCCGCAGTCCAAGAGACCCAGTACTTC; abundance: few; j_gene: TRBJ2-5; d_gene: .; v_gene: TRBV6-6
CDR3aa: CASSYGLAVNEQFF; CDR3nt: TGTGCCAGCAGTTACGGACTAGCGGTGAATGAGCAGTTCTTC; abundance: few; j_gene: TRBJ2-1; d_gene: TRBD2; v_gene: TRBV6-6
CDR3aa: CASSQDPAGGSTDTQYF; CDR3nt: TGCGCCAGCAGCCAAGATCCTGCGGGAGGGAGCACAGATACGCAGTATTTT; abundance: few; j_gene: TRBJ2-3; d_gene: TRBD2; v_gene: TRBV7-2
CDR3aa: CASSYLLYYEQYF; CDR3nt: TGTGCCAGCAGTTACCTGCTCTACTACGAGCAGTACTTC; abundance: once; j_gene: TRBJ2-7; d_gene: .; v_gene: TRBV6-5
CDR3aa: CASSLVLGQNLVTEAFF; CDR3nt: TGCGCCAGCAGCTTGGTACTGGGACAGAACTTGGTCACTGAAGCTTTCTTT; abundance: few; j_gene: TRBJ1-1; d_gene: TRBD1; v_gene: TRBV5-1
CDR3aa: CASSPLNEQFF; CDR3nt: TGTGCCAGCTCACCTCTCAATGAGCAGTTCTTC; abundance: .; j_gene: TRBJ2-1; d_gene: .; v_gene: TRBV18
CDR3aa: CASSTRAGGQETQYF; CDR3nt: TGTGCCAGCAGCACTAGAGCGGGAGGCCAAGAGACCCAGTACTTC; abundance: few; j_gene: TRBJ2-5; d_gene: TRBD2; v_gene: TRBV9
CDR3aa: CASSDQNQPQHF; CDR3nt: TGTGCCAGCAGTGACCAAAATCAGCCCCAGCATTTT; abundance: few; j_gene: TRBJ1-5; d_gene: .; v_gene: TRBV25-1